Reported below is one T cell receptor beta chain. What this receptor recognizes is not known. No per-base quality is available; no much larger clone lies one base away. The method behind the library was 5' RACE. Sequenced on an Illumina HiSeq 2000. Template switching added a universal primer binding site, and the final cDNA carried a unique molecular identifier that allowed TCR cDNA molecules to be counted accurately. Specific primers in the conserved constant-segment region were used to synthesize first-strand cDNA for TCR alpha and beta chains. To control for contamination, every cDNA library was double barcoded, receiving both a SMART-Mk sample barcode and Illumina barcodes. TruSeq adapter sequences and Illumina sample barcodes were added in two successive PCR steps. The Illumina HiSeq platform was used with custom primers to sequence TCR alpha and beta cDNA libraries. Processing in the source paper ran as follows. Unique molecular identifiers were extracted from raw reads with MiGEC, and CDR3 positions were determined with MiXCR. Recombination models were inferred per individual with the repgenHMM and IGoR tools using an EM algorithm. The analysis of shared clonotypes was done with the tcR package in R, with sharing normalized by the product of cloneset sizes. To study raw recombination free of thymic and clonal selection effects, out-of-frame nonproductive sequences were analyzed. TCRdb trimmed the raw reads at Q25, called clones with MiXCR and kept productive beta chains. Duplicate CDR3 protein sequences are folded into a single record with the most common DNA and genes. TCRdb's processing, not the authors', yielded these V and J calls. Present in this sample are 400,000 to 500,000 distinct CDR3 sequences, about 18% of which were seen just once. The ten top clones hold approximately 12% of the sample.

V gives up 2 bases and J gives up 4 bases, and the segment between their germline ends measures 14 bases. Sequences SNHLY (CDR1) and FYNNEI (CDR2) are obtained from the germline V gene. The CDR3 holds 16 amino acids from the cysteine to the phenylalanine. Here the CDR3 DNA is all that survives: 48 bases in frame from base 1. This entry is derived from a study of identical twins (dated by TCRdb to 2016 to 2018). General notes on the study: To test whether fetal clonotypes persist, the study used deep sequencing on TCR alpha and beta repertoires from monozygotic twins, unrelated adults of various ages, and cord blood. To rule out contamination, replicate twin experiments were performed at different times with different library preparation protocols.

Paper-wide results and their limitations: Fewer insertions were carried by abundant cord blood beta clonotypes, a similar but weaker trend appeared in young adult naive repertoires, and no such trend appeared in memory repertoires. In beta out-of-frame sequences, excess twin sharing was weaker, because having fewer shared sequences lowered the signal-to-noise ratio. Out-of-frame TCR alpha sharing in monozygotic twins was systematically underestimated by recombination models, whereas sharing between unrelated individuals was in agreement with the recombination models. Because the same donors could not be followed over many years, the conclusions depended on cross-sectional statistical analysis. Compared with coincidental sharing between unrelated individuals, out-of-frame TCR alpha sequences shared between twins had an excess of sequences with low generation probability. Invariant T cells such as MAIT and iNKT could partly confound zero-insertion analyses, though diverse VJ usage argued against this for most clonotypes.

Every donor in the study was a healthy Caucasian. The researchers also sequenced three unrelated adults who were not twins: a male aged 18 to 29, a male aged 50 to 59, and a female aged 50 to 59. Miltenyi CD45RO+ enrichment and human naive T-cell isolation kits were used to isolate memory (CD45RO+) and naive T cells from PBMC. This sequence originates from a middle-aged man in good health. This chain is built from TRBV2 and TRBJ2-2; TRBD2 might be the D gene, on 6 matching bases. Sequencing input: naive T cells sorted from blood. The sample's cell subset or site label, decoded: cells isolated with a human naive T-cell isolation kit. The nucleotide sequence reads TGTGCCAGCAGTGAACTAGGGTGGAGGGCCACCGGGGAGCTGTTTTTT. This translates into CASSELGWRATGELFF.